One sample yielded the 25 T cell receptor beta chains listed below, sequenced in a study of radiotherapy plus CTLA-4 blockade in lung cancer. Repertoires were generated with immunoSEQ multiplex PCR, while TCRdb's copy carries only in-frame clones and drops some. The sample carries 25,000 to 40,000 clones, less than 75% recorded once. Sequenced here: peripheral blood, sampled from a patient treated with radiotherapy plus ipilimumab. All receptors come from a human donor with non-small cell lung cancer whose response to radiotherapy plus ipilimumab could not be evaluated.

The chain is built from TRBV28 and TRBJ2-7; 8 positions agree with TRBD2. CDR1 is MDHEN and CDR2 is SYDVKM in the germline V gene. CDR3 length equals 15 residues. V was pared by 5 bases and J by 0 bases, with 6 bases of the junction left unmatched. CDR3 sequence reads: CASSTPSGGSYEQYF. The CDR3 nucleotides are TGTGCCAGCAGTACCCCCAGCGGGGGCTCCTACGAGCAGTACTTC.

This chain uses TRBV2 with TRBJ2-1; 12 bases fit TRBD2. V was pared by 7 bases and J by 9 bases, with 7 bases of the junction left unmatched. Germline assignment: CDR1 SNHLY and CDR2 FYNNEI. The CDR3 is 14 residues long. The CDR3 sequence is CASTPTSGSSEQFF. The CDR3 DNA reads TGTGCCAGCACTCCGACTAGCGGGAGTAGTGAGCAGTTCTTC.

For this clone: At one end, the junction sequence differs from germline, possibly due to a read error. Other DNA sequences of this sample code for an identical CDR3. This sequence joins TRBV12-5 and TRBJ2-1; 8 bases map to TRBD1. In germline, CDR1 is LGHNT, CDR2 FRNRAP. This CDR3 contains 14 residues. CDR3 sequence: CASVPGQAYNEQFF. In nucleotides, the CDR3 is TGTGCTAGTGTCCCGGGACAGGCCTACAACGAGCAGTTCTTC. The full variable domain, in which reference TRBV12-5 and TRBJ2-1 provide the parts outside the CDR3, is DARVTQTPRHKVTEMGQEVTMRCQPILGHNTVFWYRQTMMQGLELLAYFRNRAPLDDSGMPKDRFSAEMPDATLATLKIQPSEPRDSAVYFCASVPGQAYNEQFFGPGTRLTVL.

The chain couples TRBV13 to TRBJ2-5; D might be TRBD2 (6 bases). The CDR3 is made up of 15 amino acids. Trimming stripped 0 bases from V and 5 bases from J, with 13 bases between. Germline V gene data show CDR1 as PRHDT and CDR2 as FYEKMQ (reference sequence). The CDR3 here is CASSLGQGGYETQYF. For the CDR3, the DNA is TGTGCCAGCAGCTTAGGGCAGGGAGGATATGAGACCCAGTACTTC.

The rearrangement joins TRBV6-5 to TRBJ1-5, with D unresolved. This CDR3 region has 14 residues. CDR1 is MNHEY and CDR2 is SVGAGI in the germline V gene. Deletions cut 4 bases from V and 2 bases from J, with 9 bases between. CDR3 sequence (DNA): TGTGCCAGCAGTTCTCGGGGTGGCAATCAGCCCCAGCATTTT. It encodes CASSSRGGNQPQHF.

V usage is TRBV9 and J usage is TRBJ2-1; TRBD2 aligns across 10 bases. The CDR3 covers 16 residues. Germline CDR1 reads SGDLS; CDR2 reads YYNGEE. V shed 4 bases and J 1 base; nucleotides not matched to a gene: 5. Here the CDR3 reads CASSRLAGVSYNEQFF. CDR3 nucleotide sequence: TGTGCCAGCAGCCGCCTAGCGGGGGTTTCCTACAATGAGCAGTTCTTC.

Only one count was recorded for this clone. This chain joins TRBV27 and TRBJ1-5; 12 bases are shared with TRBD1. The CDR3 runs 16 residues. The germline V gene encodes CDR1 MNHEY and CDR2 SMNVEV (reference sequence). With V trimmed by 1 base and J by 6 bases, 4 bases remained unmatched. CDR3: CASSLLGQGARQPQHF. The CDR3 nucleotides read TGTGCCAGCAGTTTATTGGGACAGGGGGCTCGTCAGCCCCAGCATTTT.

In the case of this clone: The same CDR3 arises from other DNA sequences in this sample as well. The chain uses TRBV5-1 and TRBJ2-1; 7 nucleotides match TRBD2. CDR3 length: 15 amino acids. The V gene end was trimmed by 0 bases and the J gene end by 3 bases; junction bases not matched to a gene: 3. Per the germline V gene, CDR1 is SGHRS and CDR2 is YFSETQ. The CDR3 DNA follows: TGCGCCAGCAGCTTGGGTACGGGGGGCTACAATGAGCAGTTCTTC. As protein: CASSLGTGGYNEQFF.

This sequence joins TRBV5-6 and TRBJ1-2; 7 bases map to TRBD1. The ends lost 4 bases at V and 0 bases at J; junction bases unmatched: 6. Looked up from germline, CDR1 is SGHDT and CDR2 is YYEEEE. The CDR3 loop spans 15 amino acids. The DNA of the CDR3 is TGTGCCAGCAGCGCAGACAGGGCGGCTAACTATGGCTACACCTTC. Translation gives CASSADRAANYGYTF. Full variable domain (missing parts from reference TRBV5-6 and TRBJ1-2): DAGVTQSPTHLIKTRGQQVTLRCSPKSGHDTVSWYQQALGQGPQFIFQYYEEEERQRGNFPDRFSGHQFPNYSSELNVNALLLGDSALYLCASSADRAANYGYTFGSGTRLTVV.

CDR3 sequence: CASSLGGVGNQPQHF. CDR3 in DNA: TGTGCCAGCAGCTTAGGAGGGGTCGGCAATCAGCCCCAGCATTTT. The chain uses TRBV5-6 and TRBJ1-5; possibly TRBD1 for D (5 bases). CDR3 length equals 15 residues. Germline CDR1 is SGHDT and CDR2 is YYEEEE. Deletions cut 2 bases from V and 2 bases from J, with 11 bases between.

The chain combines TRBV4-3 with TRBJ2-2, with D tentatively TRBD2 (6 bases). Germline V gene lookup returns CDR1 LGHNA and CDR2 YSLEER. This CDR3 spans 15 amino acids. V was trimmed by 2 bases and J by 7 bases, leaving 14 bases between them. CDR3 protein: CASSQSWGRIGELFF. As DNA, the CDR3 is TGCGCCAGCAGCCAATCCTGGGGGAGGATCGGGGAGCTGTTTTTT.

The chain combines TRBV10-2 with TRBJ2-7, with D maybe TRBD2 (7 bases). This CDR3 comprises 14 residues. Germline lookup yields CDR1 WSHSY and CDR2 SAAADI. Trimming stripped 10 bases from V and 1 base from J, with 17 bases between. The chain's CDR3 is CATRPRGGSYEQYF. The CDR3 DNA reads TGCGCCACCCGTCCGAGGGGGGGTTCCTACGAGCAGTACTTC.

This clone was detected once. The chain is built from TRBV5-1 and TRBJ2-5, with 7 nucleotides matching TRBD2. CDR1 and CDR2 (germline): SGHRS, YFSETQ. CDR3 length: 15 residues. V gave up 0 bases and J gave up 9 bases; unmatched junction bases: 11. The CDR3 coding sequence is TGCGCCAGCAGCTTGGATGCTAGCGGAGTCACGGCCCAGTACTTC. Translation: CASSLDASGVTAQYF.

The chain employs TRBV19 and TRBJ2-1; 9 positions match TRBD1. V dropped 9 bases and J dropped 3; count of bases not matched to a gene: 3. This CDR3 has 13 residues. Germline V gene sequence: CDR1 LNHDA, CDR2 SQIVND (reference sequence). The CDR3 spells CASRDRVYNEQFF. Here the CDR3 DNA reads TGTGCCAGCCGGGACAGGGTCTACAATGAGCAGTTCTTC.

This chain connects TRBV6-5 to TRBJ2-2; 14 bases map to TRBD2. J gave up 7 bases and V 5 bases, and 3 bases lay outside the gene matches. Per the germline V gene, CDR1 is MNHEY and CDR2 is SVGAGI. The CDR3 has 15 amino acids. CDR3 sequence: CASSRLAGGNGELFF. The CDR3 nucleotides are TGTGCCAGCAGTCGACTAGCGGGAGGGAACGGGGAGCTGTTTTTT.

The V gene is TRBV5-1, the J gene TRBJ2-5; 9 bases fit TRBD1. The germline V gene has CDR1 SGHRS and CDR2 YFSETQ. CDR3 size: 16 residues. V shed 4 bases, J shed 5 bases, and the junction held 12 bases outside the gene matches. CDR3: CASSPSPGQGWETQYF. The CDR3 nucleotides are TGCGCCAGCAGCCCCTCGCCGGGACAGGGTTGGGAGACCCAGTACTTC.

The chain joins TRBV7-9 to TRBJ1-5; TRBD1 matches 8 bases. After removal of 3 bases from V and 6 bases from J, the junction contained 4 bases not matched to a gene. Germline lookup yields CDR1 SEHNR and CDR2 FQNEAQ (reference sequence). This CDR3 spans 14 amino acids. CDR3 residues: CASSFGRGLQPQHF. The CDR3 nucleotides read TGTGCCAGCAGCTTCGGCAGGGGGCTTCAGCCCCAGCATTTT.

J is TRBJ2-2 and V is TRBV19; 13 nucleotides line up with TRBD2. This CDR3 has 17 residues. V shed 2 bases, J shed 5 bases, and the junction held 5 bases outside the gene matches. The germline CDR1 and CDR2 sequences are LNHDA and SQIVND (reference sequence). CDR3 loop: CASSIRTSGSTTGELFF. CDR3 DNA sequence: TGTGCCAGTAGTATACGGACTAGCGGGAGTACAACCGGGGAGCTGTTTTTT. The full variable domain, with the rest looked up from reference TRBV19 and TRBJ2-2, is DGGITQSPKYLFRKEGQNVTLSCEQNLNHDAMYWYRQDPGQGLRLIYYSQIVNDFQKGDIAEGYSVSREKKESFPLTVTSAQKNPTAFYLCASSIRTSGSTTGELFFGEGSRLTVL.

The rearrangement uses TRBV5-1 and TRBJ2-1, with D perhaps TRBD1 (5 bases). Trimming took off 3 bases at V and 6 bases at J, with 13 bases between the two ends. The CDR3 totals 14 residues. Germline V lookup: CDR1 SGHRS, CDR2 YFSETQ. The CDR3 coding sequence is TGCGCCAGCAGCTGGCAGGACCAGGGCAATGAGCAGTTCTTC. Translation gives CASSWQDQGNEQFF.

V and J are TRBV7-2 and TRBJ2-2; D possibly corresponds to TRBD2 (5 bases). This CDR3 has 16 amino acids. V gave up 4 bases and J gave up 0 bases, with 12 bases separating them. Germline V gene lookup returns CDR1 SGHTA and CDR2 FQGNSA. The CDR3 reads CASSWAGPPNTGELFF. In DNA, the CDR3 is TGTGCCAGCAGCTGGGCGGGTCCTCCGAACACCGGGGAGCTGTTTTTT.

The chain joins TRBV2 to TRBJ2-1; TRBD2 is a possible D gene (6 bases). Germline V CDR1 and CDR2: SNHLY, FYNNEI. The V end was cut by 7 bases, the J end by 6 bases, with 16 bases between. The CDR3 sequence is 14 residues long. The CDR3 bases are TGTGCCAGCAACCCGGACTATGGGGCCAATGAGCAGTTCTTC. Residues: CASNPDYGANEQFF.

V is TRBV5-1 and J is TRBJ2-3, with 12 nucleotides matching TRBD2. The CDR3 covers 15 residues. V shed 5 bases, J shed 6 bases, and the junction held 7 bases outside the gene matches. CDR1 SGHRS and CDR2 YFSETQ come from the germline V gene. The chain's CDR3 is CASRRTSGTSDTQYF. CDR3 in DNA: TGCGCCAGCAGACGGACTAGCGGGACATCGGATACGCAGTATTTT.

The rearrangement joins TRBV2 to TRBJ1-1, with 11 positions matching TRBD1. Germline V gene data show CDR1 as SNHLY and CDR2 as FYNNEI. The J segment lost 4 bases and the V segment lost 9 bases, leaving 7 bases of the junction unmatched. CDR3 size: 14 residues. Here the CDR3 reads CASRDRGMVTEAFF. CDR3 DNA: TGTGCCAGTAGGGACAGGGGGATGGTCACTGAAGCTTTCTTT.

The chain carries TRBV10-3 and TRBJ1-2, with TRBD1 as a possible D gene (5 bases). Trimming removed 5 bases from V and 3 bases from J, with 10 bases in between. The CDR3 runs to 13 residues. Per the germline V gene, CDR1 is ENHRY and CDR2 is SYGVKD. The CDR3 loop is CAISQDTYYGYTF. In nucleotides, the CDR3 is TGTGCCATCAGTCAGGACACTTACTATGGCTACACCTTC.

This sequence joins TRBV29-1 and TRBJ2-3; 7 positions agree with TRBD2. Germline CDR1 SQVTM, CDR2 ANQGSEA. CDR3 length: 16 residues. V was clipped by 0 bases and J by 3 bases; unmatched bases: 9. The CDR3: CSVEDGASGGTDTQYF. The CDR3, as DNA: TGCAGCGTTGAAGATGGTGCTAGCGGTGGGACAGATACGCAGTATTTT.